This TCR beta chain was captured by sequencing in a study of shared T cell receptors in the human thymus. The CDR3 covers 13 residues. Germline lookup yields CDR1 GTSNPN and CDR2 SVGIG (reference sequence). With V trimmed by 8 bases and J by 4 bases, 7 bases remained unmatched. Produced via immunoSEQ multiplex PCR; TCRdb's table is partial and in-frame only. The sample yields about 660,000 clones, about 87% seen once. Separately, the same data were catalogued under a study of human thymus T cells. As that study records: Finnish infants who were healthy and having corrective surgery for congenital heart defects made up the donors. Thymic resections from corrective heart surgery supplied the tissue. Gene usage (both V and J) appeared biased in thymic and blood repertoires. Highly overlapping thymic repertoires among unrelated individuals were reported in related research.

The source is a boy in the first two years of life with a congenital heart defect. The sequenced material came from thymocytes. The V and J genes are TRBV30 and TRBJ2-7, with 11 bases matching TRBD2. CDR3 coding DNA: TGTGCCGGGGGGGGACTAGCGGAATACGAGCAGTACTTC. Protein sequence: CAGGGLAEYEQYF.